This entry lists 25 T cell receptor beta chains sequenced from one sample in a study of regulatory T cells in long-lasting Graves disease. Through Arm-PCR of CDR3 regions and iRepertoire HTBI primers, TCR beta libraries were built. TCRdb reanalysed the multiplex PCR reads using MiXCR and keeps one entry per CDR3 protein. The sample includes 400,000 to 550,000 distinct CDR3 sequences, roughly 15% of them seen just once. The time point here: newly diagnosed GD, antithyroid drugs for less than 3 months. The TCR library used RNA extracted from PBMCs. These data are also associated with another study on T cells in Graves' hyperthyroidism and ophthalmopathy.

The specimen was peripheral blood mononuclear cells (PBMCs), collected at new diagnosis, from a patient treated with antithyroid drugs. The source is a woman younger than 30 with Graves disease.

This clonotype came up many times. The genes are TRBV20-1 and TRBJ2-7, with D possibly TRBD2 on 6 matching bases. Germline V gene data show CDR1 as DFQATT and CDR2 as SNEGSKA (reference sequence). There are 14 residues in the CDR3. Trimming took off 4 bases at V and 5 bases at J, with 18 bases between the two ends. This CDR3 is CSANTGTPGDEQYF. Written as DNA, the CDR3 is TGCAGTGCTAACACCGGGACTCCCGGCGACGAGCAGTACTTC.

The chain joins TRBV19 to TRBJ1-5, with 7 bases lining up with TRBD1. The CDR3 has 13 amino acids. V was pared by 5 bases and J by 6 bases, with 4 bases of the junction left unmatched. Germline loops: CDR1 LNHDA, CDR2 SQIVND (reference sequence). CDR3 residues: CASSSTGVQPQHF. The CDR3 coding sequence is TGTGCCAGTAGTTCAACAGGGGTTCAGCCCCAGCATTTT. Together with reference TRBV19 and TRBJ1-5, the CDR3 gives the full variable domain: DGGITQSPKYLFRKEGQNVTLSCEQNLNHDAMYWYRQDPGQGLRLIYYSQIVNDFQKGDIAEGYSVSREKKESFPLTVTSAQKNPTAFYLCASSSTGVQPQHFGDGTRLSIL.

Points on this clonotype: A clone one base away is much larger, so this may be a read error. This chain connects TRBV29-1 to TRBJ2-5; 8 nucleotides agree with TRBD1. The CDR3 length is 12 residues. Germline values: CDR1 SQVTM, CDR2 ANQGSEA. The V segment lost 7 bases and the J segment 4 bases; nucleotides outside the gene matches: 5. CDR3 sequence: CSAKQGGETQYF. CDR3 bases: TGCAGCGCCAAACAGGGGGGAGAGACCCAGTACTTC.

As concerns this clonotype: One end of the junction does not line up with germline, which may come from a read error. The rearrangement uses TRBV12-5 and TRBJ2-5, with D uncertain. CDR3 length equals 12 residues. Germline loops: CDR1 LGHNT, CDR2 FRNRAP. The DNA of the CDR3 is TGTGCTAGTGGTTTGGTTTGGGGTGAGCCCGTCTTC. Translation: CASGLVWGEPVF.

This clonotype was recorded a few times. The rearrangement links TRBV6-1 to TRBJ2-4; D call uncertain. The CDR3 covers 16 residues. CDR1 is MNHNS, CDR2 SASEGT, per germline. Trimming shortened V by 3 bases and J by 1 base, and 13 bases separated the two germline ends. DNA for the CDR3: TGTGCCAGCAGTGAGCCGTCAGCCTTTGCCAAAAACATTCAGTACTTC. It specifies CASSEPSAFAKNIQYF.

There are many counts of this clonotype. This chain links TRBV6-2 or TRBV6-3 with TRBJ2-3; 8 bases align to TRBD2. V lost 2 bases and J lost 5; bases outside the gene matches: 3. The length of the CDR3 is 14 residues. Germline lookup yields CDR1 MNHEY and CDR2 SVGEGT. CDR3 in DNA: TGTGCCAGCAGTTACGAGCTAGCGGGAGATACGCAGTATTTT. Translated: CASSYELAGDTQYF.

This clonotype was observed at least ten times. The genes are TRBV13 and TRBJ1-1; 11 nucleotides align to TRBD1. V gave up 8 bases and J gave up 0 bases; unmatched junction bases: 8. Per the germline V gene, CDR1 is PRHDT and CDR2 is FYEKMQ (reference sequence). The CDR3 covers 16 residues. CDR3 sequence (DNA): TGTGCCAGCCAATGGGACAGGGGGGTCATGAACACTGAAGCTTTCTTT. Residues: CASQWDRGVMNTEAFF.

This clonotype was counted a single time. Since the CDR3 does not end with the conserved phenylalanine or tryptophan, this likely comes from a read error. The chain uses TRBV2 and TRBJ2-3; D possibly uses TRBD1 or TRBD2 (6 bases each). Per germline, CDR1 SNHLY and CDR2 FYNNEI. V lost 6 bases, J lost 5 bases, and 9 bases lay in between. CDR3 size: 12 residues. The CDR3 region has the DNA TGTGCCAGCAGAGAGGGGGGAGATACGCAGTATCTT. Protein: CASREGGDTQYL.

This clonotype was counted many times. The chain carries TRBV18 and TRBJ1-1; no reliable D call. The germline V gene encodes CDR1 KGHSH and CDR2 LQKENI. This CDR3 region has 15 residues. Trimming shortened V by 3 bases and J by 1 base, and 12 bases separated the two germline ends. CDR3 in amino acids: CASSPPTEQNTEAFF. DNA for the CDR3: TGTGCCAGCTCACCCCCCACCGAACAGAACACTGAAGCTTTCTTT.

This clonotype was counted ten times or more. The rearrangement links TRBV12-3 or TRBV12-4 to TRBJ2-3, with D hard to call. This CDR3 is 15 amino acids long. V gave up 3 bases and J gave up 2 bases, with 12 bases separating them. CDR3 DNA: TGTGCCAGCAGTTTGATGGCAGGATACACAGATACGCAGTATTTT. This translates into CASSLMAGYTDTQYF.

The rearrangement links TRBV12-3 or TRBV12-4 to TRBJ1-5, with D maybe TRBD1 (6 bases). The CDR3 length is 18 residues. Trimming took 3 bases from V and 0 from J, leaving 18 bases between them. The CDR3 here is CASSFANRVAPSNQPQHF. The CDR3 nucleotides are TGTGCCAGCAGTTTCGCGAACAGGGTAGCCCCTAGCAATCAGCCCCAGCATTTT.

CDR3 sequence: CSATVDTQYF. Written as DNA, the CDR3 is TGCAGTGCTACGGTGGATACGCAGTATTTT. V gene TRBV20-1 combines with J gene TRBJ2-3; D call uncertain. The V gene's germline CDR1 is DFQATT and CDR2 SNEGSKA (reference sequence). The CDR3 sequence is 10 residues long. Trimming stripped 4 bases from V and 6 bases from J, with 5 bases between.

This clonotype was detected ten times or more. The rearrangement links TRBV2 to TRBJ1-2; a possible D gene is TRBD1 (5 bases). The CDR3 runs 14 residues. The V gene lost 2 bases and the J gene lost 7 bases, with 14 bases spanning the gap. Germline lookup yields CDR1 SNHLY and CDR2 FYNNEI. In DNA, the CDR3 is TGTGCCAGCAGTGAAATCGGGACGACAGTTGGCTACACCTTC. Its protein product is CASSEIGTTVGYTF.

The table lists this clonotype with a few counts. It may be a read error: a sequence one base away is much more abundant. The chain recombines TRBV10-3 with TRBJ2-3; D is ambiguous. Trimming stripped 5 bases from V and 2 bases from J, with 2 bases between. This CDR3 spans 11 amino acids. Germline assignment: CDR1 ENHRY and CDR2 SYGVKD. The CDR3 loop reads CAISNTDTQYF. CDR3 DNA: TGTGCCATCAGTAACACAGATACGCAGTATTTT.

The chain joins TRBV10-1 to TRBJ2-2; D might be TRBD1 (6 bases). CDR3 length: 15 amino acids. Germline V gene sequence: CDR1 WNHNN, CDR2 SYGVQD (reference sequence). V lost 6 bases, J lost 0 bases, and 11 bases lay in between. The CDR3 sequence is CASSRDTANTGELFF. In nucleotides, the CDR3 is TGCGCCAGCAGCCGGGACACCGCGAACACCGGGGAGCTGTTTTTT.

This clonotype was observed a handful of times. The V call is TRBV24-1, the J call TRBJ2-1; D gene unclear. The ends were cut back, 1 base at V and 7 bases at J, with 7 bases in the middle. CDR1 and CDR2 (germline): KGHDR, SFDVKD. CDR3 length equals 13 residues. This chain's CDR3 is CATSDLAQNEQFF. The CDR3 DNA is TGTGCCACCAGTGATTTAGCCCAGAATGAGCAGTTCTTC.

CDR3 bases: TGTGCCAGCAGAGGTCGGGGATCAAGGGGAAATGAAAAACTGTTTTTT. Its protein is CASRGRGSRGNEKLFF. The V and J genes are TRBV6-1 and TRBJ1-4; D may be TRBD1 (5 bases). This CDR3 is 16 amino acids long. The V and J ends lost 6 bases and 5 bases respectively, with 19 bases between them. Germline V gene data show CDR1 as MNHNS and CDR2 as SASEGT.

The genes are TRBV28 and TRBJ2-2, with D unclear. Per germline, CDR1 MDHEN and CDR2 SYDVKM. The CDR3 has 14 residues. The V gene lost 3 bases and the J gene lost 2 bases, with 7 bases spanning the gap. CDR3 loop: CASSFDLNTGELFF. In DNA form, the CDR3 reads TGTGCCAGCAGTTTCGACTTAAACACCGGGGAGCTGTTTTTT.

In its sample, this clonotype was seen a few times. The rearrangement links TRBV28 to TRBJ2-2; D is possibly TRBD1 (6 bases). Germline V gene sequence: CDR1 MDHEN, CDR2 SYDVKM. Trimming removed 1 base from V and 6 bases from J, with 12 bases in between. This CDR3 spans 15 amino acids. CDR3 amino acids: CASSLLQGWAGELFF. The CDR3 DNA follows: TGTGCCAGCAGTTTATTGCAGGGGTGGGCCGGGGAGCTGTTTTTT.

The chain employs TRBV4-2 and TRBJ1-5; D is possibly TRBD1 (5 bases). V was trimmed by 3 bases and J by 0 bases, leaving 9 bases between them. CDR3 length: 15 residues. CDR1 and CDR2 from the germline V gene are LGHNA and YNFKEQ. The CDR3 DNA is TGTGCCAGCAGCCAGGGAGGGACTAGCAATCAGCCCCAGCATTTT. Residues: CASSQGGTSNQPQHF.

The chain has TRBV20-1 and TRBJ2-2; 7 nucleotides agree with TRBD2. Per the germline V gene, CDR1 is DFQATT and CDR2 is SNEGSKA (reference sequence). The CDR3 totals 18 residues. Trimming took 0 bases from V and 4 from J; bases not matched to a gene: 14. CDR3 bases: TGCAGTGCTAGAGATAGGCCAGGGAGGGCGAAATCCACCGGGGAGCTGTTTTTT. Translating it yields CSARDRPGRAKSTGELFF.

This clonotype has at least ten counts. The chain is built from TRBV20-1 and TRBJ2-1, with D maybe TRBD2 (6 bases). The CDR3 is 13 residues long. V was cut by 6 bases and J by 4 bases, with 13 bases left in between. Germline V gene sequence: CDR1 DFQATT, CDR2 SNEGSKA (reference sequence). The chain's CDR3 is CSAEGGNYNEQFF. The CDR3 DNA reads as TGCAGTGCAGAGGGCGGGAATTACAATGAGCAGTTCTTC.

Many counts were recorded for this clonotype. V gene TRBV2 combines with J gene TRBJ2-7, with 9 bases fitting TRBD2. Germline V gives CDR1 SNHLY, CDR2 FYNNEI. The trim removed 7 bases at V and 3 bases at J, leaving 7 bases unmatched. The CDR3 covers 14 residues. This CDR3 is CASIRSGSDYEQYF. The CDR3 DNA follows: TGTGCCAGCATCCGTAGCGGGAGCGACTACGAGCAGTACTTC.

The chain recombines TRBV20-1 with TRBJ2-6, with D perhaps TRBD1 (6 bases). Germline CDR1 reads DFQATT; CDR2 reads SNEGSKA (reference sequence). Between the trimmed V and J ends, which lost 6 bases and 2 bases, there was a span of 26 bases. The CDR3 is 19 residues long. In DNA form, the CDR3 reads TGCAGTGCCCCCTTGGGCGACCGGGACATCCAAACTGGGGCCAACGTCCTGACTTTC. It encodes CSAPLGDRDIQTGANVLTF.

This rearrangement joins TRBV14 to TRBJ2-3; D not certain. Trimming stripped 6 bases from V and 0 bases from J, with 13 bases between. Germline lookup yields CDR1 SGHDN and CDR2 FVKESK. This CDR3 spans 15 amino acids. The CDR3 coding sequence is TGTGCCAGCAGTTCTCGGGTGACTAGCACAGATACGCAGTATTTT. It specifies CASSSRVTSTDTQYF.